A few counts support the clone carrying this T cell receptor beta chain. This record belongs to a study of blood T cell repertoires in COVID-19. TCRdb's table, derived via immunoSEQ multiplex PCR, lists solely in-frame clones and lacks some. The data contain some 140,000 clones, roughly 88% of them singletons. V lost 3 bases and J lost 6, with 15 bases in between. Germline V gene data show CDR1 as SNHLY and CDR2 as FYNNEI. The CDR3 covers 14 residues. This TCR came from a man between 65 and 85 years old with active COVID-19. The material sequenced was peripheral blood. The chain carries TRBV2 and TRBJ2-7; D is uncertain. The CDR3 loop is CASSDLQRVVEQYF. CDR3 bases: TGTGCCAGCAGTGATTTGCAACGGGTTGTCGAGCAGTACTTC.